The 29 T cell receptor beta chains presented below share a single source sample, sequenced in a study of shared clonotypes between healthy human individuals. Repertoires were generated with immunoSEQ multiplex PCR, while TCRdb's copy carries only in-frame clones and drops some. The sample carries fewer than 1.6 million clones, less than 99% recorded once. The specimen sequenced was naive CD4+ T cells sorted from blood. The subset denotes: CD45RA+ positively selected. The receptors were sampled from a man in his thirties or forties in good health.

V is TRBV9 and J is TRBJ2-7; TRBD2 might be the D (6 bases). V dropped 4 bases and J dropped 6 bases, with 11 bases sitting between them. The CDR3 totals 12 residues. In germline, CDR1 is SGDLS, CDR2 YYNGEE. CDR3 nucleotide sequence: TGTGCCAGCAGCTCCAGGACTACCGAGCAGTACTTC. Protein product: CASSSRTTEQYF.

Here the CDR3 reads CAIRAPGLMSRNEQFF. The DNA for the CDR3 is TGTGCCATCAGGGCGCCGGGTTTGATGTCTAGGAATGAGCAGTTCTTC. The genes are TRBV10-3 and TRBJ2-1; no firm D call. The CDR3 covers 16 residues. Germline lookup yields CDR1 ENHRY and CDR2 SYGVKD. V was cut by 6 bases and J by 7 bases, with 22 bases left in between.

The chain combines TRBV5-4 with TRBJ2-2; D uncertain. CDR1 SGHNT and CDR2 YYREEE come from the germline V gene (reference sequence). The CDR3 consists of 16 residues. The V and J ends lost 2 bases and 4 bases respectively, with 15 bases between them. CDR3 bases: TGTGCCAGCAGCTTAGGACGCCTCCGTGGCACCGGGGAGCTGTTTTTT. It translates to CASSLGRLRGTGELFF.

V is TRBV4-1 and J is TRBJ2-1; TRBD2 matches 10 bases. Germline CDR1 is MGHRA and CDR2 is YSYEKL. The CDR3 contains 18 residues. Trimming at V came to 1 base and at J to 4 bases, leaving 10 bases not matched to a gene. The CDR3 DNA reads TGCGCCAGCAGCCAAGCTCAGGGACTAGCGCGGCTATACAATGAGCAGTTCTTC. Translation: CASSQAQGLARLYNEQFF.

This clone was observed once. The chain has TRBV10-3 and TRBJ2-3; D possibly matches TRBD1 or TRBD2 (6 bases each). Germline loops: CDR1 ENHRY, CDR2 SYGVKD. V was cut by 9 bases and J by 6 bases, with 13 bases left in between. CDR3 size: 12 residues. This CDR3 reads CAMGGRGDTQYF. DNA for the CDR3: TGTGCCATGGGGGGCCGCGGGGATACGCAGTATTTT.

The CDR3 reads CASSRGTIYNEQFF. CDR3 DNA: TGTGCCAGCAGCCGCGGGACAATCTACAATGAGCAGTTCTTC. The chain carries TRBV6-5 and TRBJ2-1; D possibly uses TRBD1 or TRBD2 (6 bases each). Germline loops: CDR1 MNHEY, CDR2 SVGAGI. V lost 6 bases and J 3 bases, leaving 12 bases between the germline ends. There are 14 residues in the CDR3.

In nucleotides, the CDR3 is TGTGCCAGCAGGGAACCCGGGACAGGGAGGCATGAGCAGTTCTTC. Protein: CASREPGTGRHEQFF. The chain couples TRBV2 to TRBJ2-1, with 9 positions matching TRBD1. Germline V gives CDR1 SNHLY, CDR2 FYNNEI. This CDR3 region has 15 residues. V shed 6 bases, J shed 8 bases, and the junction held 11 bases outside the gene matches.

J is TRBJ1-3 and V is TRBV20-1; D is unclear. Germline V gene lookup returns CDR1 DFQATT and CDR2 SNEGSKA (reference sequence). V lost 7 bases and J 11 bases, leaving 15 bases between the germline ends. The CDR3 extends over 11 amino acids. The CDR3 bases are TGCAGTGGTAAATCCCTATCCTCCATATATTTT. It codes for CSGKSLSSIYF.

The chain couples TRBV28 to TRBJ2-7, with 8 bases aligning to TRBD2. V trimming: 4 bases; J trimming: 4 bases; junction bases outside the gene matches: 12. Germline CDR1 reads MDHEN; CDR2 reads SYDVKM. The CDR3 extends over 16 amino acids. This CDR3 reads CASSSPPSGRRYEQYF. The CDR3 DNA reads TGTGCCAGCAGTTCTCCCCCCAGCGGGAGACGGTACGAGCAGTACTTC.

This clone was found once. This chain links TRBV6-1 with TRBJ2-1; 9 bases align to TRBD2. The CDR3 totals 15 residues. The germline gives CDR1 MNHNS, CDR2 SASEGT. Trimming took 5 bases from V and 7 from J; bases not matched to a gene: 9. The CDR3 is CASSPNSGSGNEQFF. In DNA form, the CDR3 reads TGTGCCAGCAGTCCTAATAGCGGGAGTGGAAATGAGCAGTTCTTC.

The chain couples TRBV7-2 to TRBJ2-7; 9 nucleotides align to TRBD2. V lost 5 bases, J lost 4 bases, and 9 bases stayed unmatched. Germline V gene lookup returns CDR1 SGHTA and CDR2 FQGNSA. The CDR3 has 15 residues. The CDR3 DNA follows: TGTGCCAGCAGCAGAAGGACTAGCGACTCATACGAGCAGTACTTC. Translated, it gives CASSRRTSDSYEQYF.

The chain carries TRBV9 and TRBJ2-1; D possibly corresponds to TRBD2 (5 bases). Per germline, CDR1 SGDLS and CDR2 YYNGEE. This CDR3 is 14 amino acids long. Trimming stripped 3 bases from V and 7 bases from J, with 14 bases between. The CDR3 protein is CASSARAVGNEQFF. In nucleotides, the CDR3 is TGTGCCAGCAGCGCCCGAGCGGTAGGGAATGAGCAGTTCTTC.

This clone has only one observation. The CDR3 protein is CASSIPLAGTSSTDTQYF. CDR3 DNA sequence: TGTGCCAGTAGTATCCCACTAGCGGGAACCTCTAGCACAGATACGCAGTATTTT. V usage is TRBV19 and J usage is TRBJ2-3; 10 nucleotides align to TRBD2. This CDR3 is built from 18 residues. Germline V gene sequence: CDR1 LNHDA, CDR2 SQIVND (reference sequence). The ends lost 3 bases at V and 0 bases at J; junction bases unmatched: 9.

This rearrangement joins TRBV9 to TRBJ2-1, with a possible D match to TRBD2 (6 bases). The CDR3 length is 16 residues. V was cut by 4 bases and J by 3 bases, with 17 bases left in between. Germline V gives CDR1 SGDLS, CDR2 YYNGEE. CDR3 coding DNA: TGTGCCAGCAGCACCCCTGGGGGGAGAGTCTACAATGAGCAGTTCTTC. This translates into CASSTPGGRVYNEQFF.

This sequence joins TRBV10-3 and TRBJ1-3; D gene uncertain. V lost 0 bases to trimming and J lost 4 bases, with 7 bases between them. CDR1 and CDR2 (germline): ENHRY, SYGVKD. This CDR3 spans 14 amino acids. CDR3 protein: CAISESSPGNTIYF. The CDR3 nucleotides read TGTGCCATCAGTGAGTCCAGTCCCGGAAACACCATATATTTT.

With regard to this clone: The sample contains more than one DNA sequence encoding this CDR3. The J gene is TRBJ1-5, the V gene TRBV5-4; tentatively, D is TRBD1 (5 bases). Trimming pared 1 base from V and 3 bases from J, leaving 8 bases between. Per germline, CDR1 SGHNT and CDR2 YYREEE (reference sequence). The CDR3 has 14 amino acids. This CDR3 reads CASSLQGTNQPQHF. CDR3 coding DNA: TGTGCCAGCAGCTTGCAGGGAACCAATCAGCCCCAGCATTTT.

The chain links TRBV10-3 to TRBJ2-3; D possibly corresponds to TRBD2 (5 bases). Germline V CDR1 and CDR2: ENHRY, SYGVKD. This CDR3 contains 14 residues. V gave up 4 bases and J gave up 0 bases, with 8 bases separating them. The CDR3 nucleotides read TGTGCCATCAGTGTGTGGGAGAGCACAGATACGCAGTATTTT. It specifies CAISVWESTDTQYF.

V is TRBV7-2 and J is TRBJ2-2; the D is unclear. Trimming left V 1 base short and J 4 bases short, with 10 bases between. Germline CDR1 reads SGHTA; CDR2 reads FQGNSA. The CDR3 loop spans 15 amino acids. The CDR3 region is CASSLGPSRTGELFF. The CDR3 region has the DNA TGTGCCAGCAGCTTAGGACCAAGCCGCACCGGGGAGCTGTTTTTT.

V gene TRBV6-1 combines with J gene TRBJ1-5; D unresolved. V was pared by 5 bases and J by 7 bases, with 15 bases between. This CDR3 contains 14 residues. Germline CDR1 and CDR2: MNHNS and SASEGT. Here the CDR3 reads CASSFTGWLQPQHF. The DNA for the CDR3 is TGTGCCAGCAGTTTTACCGGATGGTTACAGCCCCAGCATTTT.

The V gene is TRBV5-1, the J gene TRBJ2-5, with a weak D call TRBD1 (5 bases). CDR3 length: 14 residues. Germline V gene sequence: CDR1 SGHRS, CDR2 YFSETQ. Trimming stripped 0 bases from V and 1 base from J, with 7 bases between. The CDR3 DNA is TGCGCCAGCAGCTTGGAGGGGTCCCAAGAGACCCAGTACTTC. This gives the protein CASSLEGSQETQYF.

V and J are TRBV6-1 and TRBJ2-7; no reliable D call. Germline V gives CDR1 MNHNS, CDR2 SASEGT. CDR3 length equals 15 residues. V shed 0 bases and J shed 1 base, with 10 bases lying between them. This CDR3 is CASSEARHGSYEQYF. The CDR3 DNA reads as TGTGCCAGCAGTGAAGCGAGACATGGATCCTACGAGCAGTACTTC.

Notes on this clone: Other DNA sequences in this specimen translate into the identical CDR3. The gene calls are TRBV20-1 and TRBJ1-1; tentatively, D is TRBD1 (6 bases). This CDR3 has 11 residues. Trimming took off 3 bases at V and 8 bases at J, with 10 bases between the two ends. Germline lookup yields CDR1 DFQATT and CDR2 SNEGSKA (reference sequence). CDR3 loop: CSARGGGEAFF. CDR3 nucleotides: TGCAGTGCTAGGGGGGGCGGCGAAGCTTTCTTT.

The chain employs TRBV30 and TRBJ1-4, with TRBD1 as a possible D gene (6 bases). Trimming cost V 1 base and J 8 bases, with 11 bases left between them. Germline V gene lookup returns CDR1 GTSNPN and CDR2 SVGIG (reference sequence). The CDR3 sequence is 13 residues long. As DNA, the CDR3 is TGTGCCTGGAGTGGCCAGGGGTGCGAAAAACTGTTTTTT. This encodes CAWSGQGCEKLFF.

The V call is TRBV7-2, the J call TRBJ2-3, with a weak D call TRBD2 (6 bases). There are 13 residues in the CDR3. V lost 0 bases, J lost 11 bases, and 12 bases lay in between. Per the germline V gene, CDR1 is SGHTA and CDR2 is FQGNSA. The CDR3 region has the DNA TGTGCCAGCAGCTTAGCGCCTAGCGCGCAGCAGTATTTT. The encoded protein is CASSLAPSAQQYF.

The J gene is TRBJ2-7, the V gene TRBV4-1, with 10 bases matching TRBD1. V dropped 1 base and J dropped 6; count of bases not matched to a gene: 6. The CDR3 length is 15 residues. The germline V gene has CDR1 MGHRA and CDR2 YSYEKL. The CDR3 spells CASSQGDRGVREQYF. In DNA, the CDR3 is TGCGCCAGCAGCCAAGGGGACAGGGGTGTACGCGAGCAGTACTTC.

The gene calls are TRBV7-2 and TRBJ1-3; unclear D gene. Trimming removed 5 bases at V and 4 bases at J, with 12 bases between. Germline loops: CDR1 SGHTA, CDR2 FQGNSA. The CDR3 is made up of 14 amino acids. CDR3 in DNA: TGTGCCAGCAGCCCCTTCCTGGGGGGAAACACCATATATTTT. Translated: CASSPFLGGNTIYF.

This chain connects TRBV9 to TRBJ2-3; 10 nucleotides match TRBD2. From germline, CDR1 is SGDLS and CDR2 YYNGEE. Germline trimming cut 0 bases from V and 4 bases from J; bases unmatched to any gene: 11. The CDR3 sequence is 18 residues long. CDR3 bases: TGTGCCAGCAGCGTAGCGCGGGCCGCTAGCGGGAGTGCAGATACGCAGTATTTT. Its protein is CASSVARAASGSADTQYF.

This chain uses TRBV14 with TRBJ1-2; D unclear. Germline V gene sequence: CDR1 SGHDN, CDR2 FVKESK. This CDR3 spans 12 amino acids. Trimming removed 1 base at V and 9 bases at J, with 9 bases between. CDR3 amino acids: CASSQVVGSYTF. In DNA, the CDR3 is TGTGCCAGCAGCCAAGTGGTAGGCAGCTACACCTTC.

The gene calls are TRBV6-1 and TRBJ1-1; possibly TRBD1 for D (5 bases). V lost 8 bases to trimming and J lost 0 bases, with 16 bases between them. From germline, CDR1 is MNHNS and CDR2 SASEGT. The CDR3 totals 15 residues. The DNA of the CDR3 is TGTGCCAGCGAGCAATCCGGGACTTTGAACACTGAAGCTTTCTTT. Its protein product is CASEQSGTLNTEAFF.